Sequencing of this T cell receptor beta chain was carried out in a study of early T cells in non-severe SARS-CoV-2 infection. This clonotype was counted a few times. TCRdb re-called the 5' RACE reads through MiXCR, storing one row per CDR3 protein. The sample contains fewer than 60,000 distinct CDR3 sequences, 9.4% of which appear only once. After removal of 6 bases from V and 3 bases from J, the junction contained 5 bases not matched to a gene. The CDR3 runs to 15 residues. The germline V gene encodes CDR1 SGHTA and CDR2 FQGNSA. The J gene is TRBJ2-1, the V gene TRBV7-2; 10 bases match TRBD2. Sequences were derived from whole blood, sampled at baseline. This TCR was sampled from an adult who was a healthcare worker with PCR-confirmed SARS-CoV-2 infection or an uninfected control (not recorded which). The CDR3 coding sequence is TGTGCCAGCAGTCCAGCGGGGGGGCGCTACAATGAGCAGTTCTTC. It yields the protein CASSPAGGRYNEQFF.